The rows below give T cell receptor beta chains drawn from one sample of a study of CD8 T cells in ankylosing spondylitis. In TCRdb, the 5' RACE reads were re-called with MiXCR into one record per CDR3 protein. Of a few hundred thousand distinct CDR3 sequences in the sample, 20% to 30% were seen once. Material for sequencing was blood, either unsorted or a sorted T cell fraction (not recorded which). The receptors come from a male donor with ankylosing spondylitis or in good health (not recorded which). The CDR3 runs from the conserved cysteine through the conserved F or W. Size is stated for part of the rows, as once, few or many counts, or as a class when the clone is expanded.

clone_size v_call cdr3_aa
- TRBV28 CASSPLRDRVYEQYF
- TRBV27 CASSFMGAAQPQHF
many TRBV29-1 CSVGGGAGDTQYF
many TRBV3-1 CASSQRLAGGRYNEQFF
once TRBV2 CASSTRINEQYF
- TRBV20-1 CSATGQAPQETQYF
few TRBV4-1 CASSQPGRSGTQYF
many TRBV5-1 CASSFRGLHSGANVLTF
many TRBV20-1 CSATTPGDEKLFF
many TRBV29-1 CSVGVDTQYF
- TRBV20-1 CSARDRTYGYTF
- TRBV10-3 CAISEEKVSRETQYF
few TRBV10-3 CAIRGGRDPNYGYTF
- TRBV30 CAWSGSGKSGGELFF
many TRBV29-1 CSVSGDRNQPQHF
- TRBV29-1 CSVEWGGEGDTEAFF
few TRBV12-3/TRBV12-4 CASSLKGLTTDTQYF
once TRBV3-1 CASSQGLDEQFF
- TRBV10-3 CAISETSHEQFF
- TRBV7-9 CASSPGTSGETQYF
few TRBV20-1 CSARVAGAFQETQYF
many TRBV9 CASRTGTHGGELFF
many TRBV10-3 CAISEGGGNGYTF
many TRBV10-3 CAPWAGAQPQHF
few TRBV3-1 CASSQKLPGQGVTGELFF
- TRBV20-1 CSYQIRQGRYNEQFF
many TRBV29-1 CSVEYGGEYEQYF
many TRBV24-1 CATSDEIISGVQTQYF
- TRBV20-1 CSAPRGGAVNTEAFF
- TRBV6-5 CASSPLGLPLHF
many TRBV20-1 CSAPGWGAAYEQYF
- TRBV5-4 CASSYGHEQFF
many TRBV7-2 CASSLAAPSYNEQFF
many TRBV6-2/TRBV6-3 CASKKGQGPTEAFF
many TRBV6-4 CASSEGAGGNEQFF
- TRBV20-1 CSARPSGGSTQYF
few TRBV12-3/TRBV12-4 CASIGIRDEQFF
few TRBV5-1 CASSTTDGTYEQYF
few TRBV20-1 CSAPRGGGDTQYF
few TRBV12-3/TRBV12-4 CASSFSATRAQHF
- TRBV12-3/TRBV12-4 CASSLRSAKQYF
few TRBV6-1 CASRRLTGVGNEQFF
many TRBV11-2 CASSWGLAGGPGTDTQYF
- TRBV14 CASSPGGDRGYLLPYEQYF
- TRBV24-1 CATSRGGTSTDTQYF
- TRBV20-1 CSARDPTGAPYEQYF
- TRBV7-7 CASSRGVQETQYF
- TRBV7-3 CASSLLGARNTGELFF
few TRBV20-1 CSVGGRVMNTEAFF
- TRBV4-1 CASSRGTGGTNTEAFF
- TRBV19 CASSTGVWNIQYF
- TRBV20-1 CSARGGLAEEQYF
many TRBV20-1 CSARVASSYNEQFF
- TRBV20-1 CSAIAGSQTYNEQFF